The 9 T cell receptor beta chains in this list originate from one sample, sequenced in a study of vaccination effects on CD4 cells after COVID-19. Under the ViraFEST assay, PBMC were stimulated with viral peptide pools so that antigen-specific CD4+ T cells expanded. Sequencing was performed afterwards. Following 10 days of culture, CD4+ T cells were isolated. Each participant received a vaccine that was either BNT162b2 or mRNA-1273, given as two doses. For these receptors, no antigen is known. TCRdb's table, derived via immunoSEQ multiplex PCR, lists solely in-frame clones and lacks some. The table lists fewer than 85,000 clones, under 85% of them singletons. The source was CD4+ T cells from PBMCs cultured with HCoV-OC43 spike peptides, collected after COVID-19 vaccination. Indicated subset: HCoV-OC43 spike overlapping peptide pool stimulation. The source is a human donor who received a COVID-19 vaccine.

This chain uses TRBV9 with TRBJ2-4; 8 nucleotides line up with TRBD1. V shed 3 bases, J shed 5 bases, and the junction held 4 bases outside the gene matches. There are 14 residues in the CDR3. Looked up from germline, CDR1 is SGDLS and CDR2 is YYNGEE. The CDR3 DNA reads as TGTGCCAGCAGCGAAGGGACAGGCCAAAACATTCAGTACTTC. Translating it yields CASSEGTGQNIQYF.

This chain joins TRBV7-9 and TRBJ2-3, with TRBD2 matching over 12 bases. This CDR3 region has 17 residues. Germline lookup yields CDR1 SEHNR and CDR2 FQNEAQ (reference sequence). With 2 bases clipped from V and 4 bases from J, the junction kept 7 bases outside the gene matches. This CDR3 reads CASSLYRSSGGADTQYF. DNA of the CDR3: TGTGCCAGCAGCTTATACAGGTCTAGCGGGGGGGCAGATACGCAGTATTTT.

This clone was picked up a small number of times. The rearrangement links TRBV4-3 to TRBJ1-1, with a weak D call TRBD1 (5 bases). CDR1 is LGHNA, CDR2 YSLEER, per germline. The CDR3 covers 15 residues. The V end lost 4 bases, the J end lost 3 bases, and 15 bases lay between the germline ends. The CDR3: CASSLNRGPDTEAFF. CDR3 coding DNA: TGCGCCAGCAGCCTGAACCGGGGCCCGGACACTGAAGCTTTCTTT.

The V call is TRBV19, the J call TRBJ1-4; D not resolved. The germline V gene has CDR1 LNHDA and CDR2 SQIVND (reference sequence). Trimming cost V 3 bases and J 7 bases, with 15 bases left between them. CDR3 length: 15 amino acids. The CDR3 nucleotides are TGTGCCAGTAGTATTGCGGAGGGCGGTGGTGAAAAACTGTTTTTT. Translated: CASSIAEGGGEKLFF.

This clone was detected a few times. The rearrangement links TRBV12-3 or TRBV12-4 to TRBJ1-3; D remains ambiguous. CDR3 size: 11 residues. Trimming left V 2 bases short and J 7 bases short, with 3 bases between. The CDR3 region has the DNA TGTGCCAGCAGTTTACTCAACACCATATATTTT. It yields the protein CASSLLNTIYF.

This chain links TRBV18 with TRBJ2-7; D ambiguous. CDR3 size: 14 residues. CDR1 is KGHSH, CDR2 LQKENI, per germline. V shed 0 bases and J shed 3 bases, with 9 bases lying between them. The DNA of the CDR3 is TGTGCCAGCTCACCACCAGCGAAGCTCTACGAGCAGTACGTC. Translating it yields CASSPPAKLYEQYV.

The chain combines TRBV2 with TRBJ1-3, with D unclear. This CDR3 contains 15 residues. V lost 6 bases, J lost 0 bases, and 12 bases lay in between. Germline lookup yields CDR1 SNHLY and CDR2 FYNNEI. The CDR3 sequence: CASSGELPSGNTIYF. CDR3 DNA: TGTGCCAGCAGCGGTGAACTTCCCTCTGGAAACACCATATATTTT.

J is TRBJ2-1 and V is TRBV7-8; D might be TRBD2 (5 bases). The germline CDR1 and CDR2 sequences are SGHVS and FQNEAQ. Trimming shortened V by 1 base and J by 4 bases, and 11 bases separated the two germline ends. This CDR3 has 15 residues. This CDR3 is CASSLEPGSYNEQFF. The CDR3 coding sequence is TGTGCCAGCAGCTTAGAACCGGGATCGTACAATGAGCAGTTCTTC.

The chain carries TRBV19 and TRBJ1-2; unclear D gene. With 7 bases removed from V and 4 bases from J, the gap between germline ends came to 13 bases. The CDR3 loop spans 13 amino acids. Germline CDR1 is LNHDA and CDR2 is SQIVND (reference sequence). CDR3 in DNA: TGTGCCAGTAAAGAAGCCGGAATCTATGGCTACACCTTC. Translating it yields CASKEAGIYGYTF.